These T cell receptor beta chains were read from a single sample in a study of T cells in localized non-small cell lung cancer. The protocol was immunoSEQ multiplex PCR, while the TCRdb copy is restricted to in-frame clones and leaves out a portion. Of around 90,000 clones listed, around 80% were seen once; the top ten hold 15% to 20%. The material sequenced was PBMCs, taken before any cancer treatment. Receptors originate from a man between 35 and 75 years old with stage II squamous cell lung carcinoma. The CDR3 runs from the conserved cysteine through the conserved F or W. The D gene is left open where the match is weak. Expanded clones are given a class, and other clones once, few, many or no size at all.

J gene,V gene,clone size,D gene,CDR3 protein,CDR3 DNA
TRBJ1-1,TRBV5-1,NA,TRBD1,CASSLAGQGAEAFF,TGCGCCAGCAGCTTGGCGGGACAGGGGGCTGAAGCTTTCTTT
TRBJ2-3,TRBV7-2,once,NA,CASSLDPPSTDTQYF,TGTGCCAGCAGCTTAGATCCGCCTAGCACAGATACGCAGTATTTT
TRBJ2-2,TRBV4-2,NA,NA,CASSQDQGSSGELFF,TGTGCCAGCAGCCAAGATCAGGGCAGCAGCGGGGAGCTGTTTTTT
TRBJ1-5,TRBV28,few,NA,CASRPVGMGTHQPQHF,TGTGCCAGCAGACCAGTCGGAATGGGCACTCATCAGCCCCAGCATTTT
TRBJ2-2,TRBV9,NA,NA,CASTLADRANTGELFF,TGTGCCAGCACCCTAGCGGACAGAGCGAACACCGGGGAGCTGTTTTTT
TRBJ2-7,TRBV6-6,once,NA,CASSYGPGGSEQYF,TGTGCCAGCAGTTACGGCCCCGGGGGAAGCGAGCAGTACTTC
TRBJ2-7,TRBV30,NA,NA,CAWSNFYGSTYEQYF,TGTGCCTGGAGTAATTTTTACGGGAGCACCTACGAGCAGTACTTC
TRBJ2-7,TRBV9,NA,TRBD2,CASSVGSGNSYEQYF,TGTGCCAGCAGCGTCGGTAGCGGGAACTCCTACGAGCAGTACTTC
TRBJ2-7,TRBV11-2,NA,TRBD1,CASTGGYEQYF,TGTGCCAGCACAGGGGGCTACGAGCAGTACTTC
TRBJ1-5,TRBV2,many,TRBD1,CASSRDRVNQPQHF,TGTGCCAGCAGCCGGGACAGAGTAAATCAGCCCCAGCATTTT
TRBJ1-1,TRBV6-1,once,NA,CASWTVGVNTEAFF,TGTGCCTCCTGGACGGTAGGAGTGAACACTGAAGCTTTCTTT
TRBJ1-3,TRBV9,NA,NA,CASSVLDSSGNTIYF,TGTGCCAGCAGCGTTCTGGACAGCTCTGGAAACACCATATATTTT